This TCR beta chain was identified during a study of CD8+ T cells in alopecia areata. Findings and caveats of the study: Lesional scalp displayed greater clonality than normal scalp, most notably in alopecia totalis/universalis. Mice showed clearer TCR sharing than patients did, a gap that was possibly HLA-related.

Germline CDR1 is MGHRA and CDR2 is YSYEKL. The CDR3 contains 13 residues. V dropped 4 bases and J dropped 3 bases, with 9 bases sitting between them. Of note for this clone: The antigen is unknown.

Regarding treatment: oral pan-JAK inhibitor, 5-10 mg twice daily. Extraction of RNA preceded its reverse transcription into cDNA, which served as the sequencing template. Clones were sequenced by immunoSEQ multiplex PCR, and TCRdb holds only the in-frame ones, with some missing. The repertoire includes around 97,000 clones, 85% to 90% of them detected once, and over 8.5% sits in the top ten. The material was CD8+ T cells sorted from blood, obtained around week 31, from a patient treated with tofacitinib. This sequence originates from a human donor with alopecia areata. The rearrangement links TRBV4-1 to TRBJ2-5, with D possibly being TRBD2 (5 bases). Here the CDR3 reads CASSLRTEETQYF. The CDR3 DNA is TGCGCCAGCAGCCTACGGACTGAAGAGACCCAGTACTTC.